This TCR beta chain derives from a study of blood T cell repertoires in COVID-19. Turning to the study itself: COVID-19 samples collected from the United States, Italy and Spain covered acute and convalescent phases. The analysed material was cDNA or gDNA that came from T cells, B-cell-depleted T cells, or PBMCs.

The V and J ends lost 4 bases and 3 bases respectively, with 15 bases between them. This CDR3 has 14 residues. Germline CDR1 is SQVTM and CDR2 is ANQGSEA. Under the authors' procedure: Estimation of nucleated cell counts relied on the amplification of reference gene primers. Assay: immunoSEQ multiplex PCR; the TCRdb copy retains only in-frame clones and omits some. V and J calls and clone size come straight from that table; D and trimming were deduced from the DNA. The top ten clones hold roughly an eighth of a sample with 70,000 to 80,000 clones, around 76% of them seen once. The TCR sequence derives from a woman over 75 with acute or convalescent COVID-19. The V call is TRBV29-1, the J call TRBJ1-1; maybe TRBD1 (6 bases). What was sequenced was peripheral blood. DNA of the CDR3: TGCAGCGTTGTTATCTGGGGGCAGGACACTGAAGCTTTCTTT. Encoded protein: CSVVIWGQDTEAFF. The whole variable domain, filled in from reference TRBV29-1 and TRBJ1-1, reads SAVISQKPSRDICQRGTSLTIQCQVDSQVTMMFWYRQQPGQSLTLIATANQGSEATYESGFVIDKFPISRPNLTFSTLTVSNMSPEDSSIYLCSVVIWGQDTEAFFGQGTRLTVV.